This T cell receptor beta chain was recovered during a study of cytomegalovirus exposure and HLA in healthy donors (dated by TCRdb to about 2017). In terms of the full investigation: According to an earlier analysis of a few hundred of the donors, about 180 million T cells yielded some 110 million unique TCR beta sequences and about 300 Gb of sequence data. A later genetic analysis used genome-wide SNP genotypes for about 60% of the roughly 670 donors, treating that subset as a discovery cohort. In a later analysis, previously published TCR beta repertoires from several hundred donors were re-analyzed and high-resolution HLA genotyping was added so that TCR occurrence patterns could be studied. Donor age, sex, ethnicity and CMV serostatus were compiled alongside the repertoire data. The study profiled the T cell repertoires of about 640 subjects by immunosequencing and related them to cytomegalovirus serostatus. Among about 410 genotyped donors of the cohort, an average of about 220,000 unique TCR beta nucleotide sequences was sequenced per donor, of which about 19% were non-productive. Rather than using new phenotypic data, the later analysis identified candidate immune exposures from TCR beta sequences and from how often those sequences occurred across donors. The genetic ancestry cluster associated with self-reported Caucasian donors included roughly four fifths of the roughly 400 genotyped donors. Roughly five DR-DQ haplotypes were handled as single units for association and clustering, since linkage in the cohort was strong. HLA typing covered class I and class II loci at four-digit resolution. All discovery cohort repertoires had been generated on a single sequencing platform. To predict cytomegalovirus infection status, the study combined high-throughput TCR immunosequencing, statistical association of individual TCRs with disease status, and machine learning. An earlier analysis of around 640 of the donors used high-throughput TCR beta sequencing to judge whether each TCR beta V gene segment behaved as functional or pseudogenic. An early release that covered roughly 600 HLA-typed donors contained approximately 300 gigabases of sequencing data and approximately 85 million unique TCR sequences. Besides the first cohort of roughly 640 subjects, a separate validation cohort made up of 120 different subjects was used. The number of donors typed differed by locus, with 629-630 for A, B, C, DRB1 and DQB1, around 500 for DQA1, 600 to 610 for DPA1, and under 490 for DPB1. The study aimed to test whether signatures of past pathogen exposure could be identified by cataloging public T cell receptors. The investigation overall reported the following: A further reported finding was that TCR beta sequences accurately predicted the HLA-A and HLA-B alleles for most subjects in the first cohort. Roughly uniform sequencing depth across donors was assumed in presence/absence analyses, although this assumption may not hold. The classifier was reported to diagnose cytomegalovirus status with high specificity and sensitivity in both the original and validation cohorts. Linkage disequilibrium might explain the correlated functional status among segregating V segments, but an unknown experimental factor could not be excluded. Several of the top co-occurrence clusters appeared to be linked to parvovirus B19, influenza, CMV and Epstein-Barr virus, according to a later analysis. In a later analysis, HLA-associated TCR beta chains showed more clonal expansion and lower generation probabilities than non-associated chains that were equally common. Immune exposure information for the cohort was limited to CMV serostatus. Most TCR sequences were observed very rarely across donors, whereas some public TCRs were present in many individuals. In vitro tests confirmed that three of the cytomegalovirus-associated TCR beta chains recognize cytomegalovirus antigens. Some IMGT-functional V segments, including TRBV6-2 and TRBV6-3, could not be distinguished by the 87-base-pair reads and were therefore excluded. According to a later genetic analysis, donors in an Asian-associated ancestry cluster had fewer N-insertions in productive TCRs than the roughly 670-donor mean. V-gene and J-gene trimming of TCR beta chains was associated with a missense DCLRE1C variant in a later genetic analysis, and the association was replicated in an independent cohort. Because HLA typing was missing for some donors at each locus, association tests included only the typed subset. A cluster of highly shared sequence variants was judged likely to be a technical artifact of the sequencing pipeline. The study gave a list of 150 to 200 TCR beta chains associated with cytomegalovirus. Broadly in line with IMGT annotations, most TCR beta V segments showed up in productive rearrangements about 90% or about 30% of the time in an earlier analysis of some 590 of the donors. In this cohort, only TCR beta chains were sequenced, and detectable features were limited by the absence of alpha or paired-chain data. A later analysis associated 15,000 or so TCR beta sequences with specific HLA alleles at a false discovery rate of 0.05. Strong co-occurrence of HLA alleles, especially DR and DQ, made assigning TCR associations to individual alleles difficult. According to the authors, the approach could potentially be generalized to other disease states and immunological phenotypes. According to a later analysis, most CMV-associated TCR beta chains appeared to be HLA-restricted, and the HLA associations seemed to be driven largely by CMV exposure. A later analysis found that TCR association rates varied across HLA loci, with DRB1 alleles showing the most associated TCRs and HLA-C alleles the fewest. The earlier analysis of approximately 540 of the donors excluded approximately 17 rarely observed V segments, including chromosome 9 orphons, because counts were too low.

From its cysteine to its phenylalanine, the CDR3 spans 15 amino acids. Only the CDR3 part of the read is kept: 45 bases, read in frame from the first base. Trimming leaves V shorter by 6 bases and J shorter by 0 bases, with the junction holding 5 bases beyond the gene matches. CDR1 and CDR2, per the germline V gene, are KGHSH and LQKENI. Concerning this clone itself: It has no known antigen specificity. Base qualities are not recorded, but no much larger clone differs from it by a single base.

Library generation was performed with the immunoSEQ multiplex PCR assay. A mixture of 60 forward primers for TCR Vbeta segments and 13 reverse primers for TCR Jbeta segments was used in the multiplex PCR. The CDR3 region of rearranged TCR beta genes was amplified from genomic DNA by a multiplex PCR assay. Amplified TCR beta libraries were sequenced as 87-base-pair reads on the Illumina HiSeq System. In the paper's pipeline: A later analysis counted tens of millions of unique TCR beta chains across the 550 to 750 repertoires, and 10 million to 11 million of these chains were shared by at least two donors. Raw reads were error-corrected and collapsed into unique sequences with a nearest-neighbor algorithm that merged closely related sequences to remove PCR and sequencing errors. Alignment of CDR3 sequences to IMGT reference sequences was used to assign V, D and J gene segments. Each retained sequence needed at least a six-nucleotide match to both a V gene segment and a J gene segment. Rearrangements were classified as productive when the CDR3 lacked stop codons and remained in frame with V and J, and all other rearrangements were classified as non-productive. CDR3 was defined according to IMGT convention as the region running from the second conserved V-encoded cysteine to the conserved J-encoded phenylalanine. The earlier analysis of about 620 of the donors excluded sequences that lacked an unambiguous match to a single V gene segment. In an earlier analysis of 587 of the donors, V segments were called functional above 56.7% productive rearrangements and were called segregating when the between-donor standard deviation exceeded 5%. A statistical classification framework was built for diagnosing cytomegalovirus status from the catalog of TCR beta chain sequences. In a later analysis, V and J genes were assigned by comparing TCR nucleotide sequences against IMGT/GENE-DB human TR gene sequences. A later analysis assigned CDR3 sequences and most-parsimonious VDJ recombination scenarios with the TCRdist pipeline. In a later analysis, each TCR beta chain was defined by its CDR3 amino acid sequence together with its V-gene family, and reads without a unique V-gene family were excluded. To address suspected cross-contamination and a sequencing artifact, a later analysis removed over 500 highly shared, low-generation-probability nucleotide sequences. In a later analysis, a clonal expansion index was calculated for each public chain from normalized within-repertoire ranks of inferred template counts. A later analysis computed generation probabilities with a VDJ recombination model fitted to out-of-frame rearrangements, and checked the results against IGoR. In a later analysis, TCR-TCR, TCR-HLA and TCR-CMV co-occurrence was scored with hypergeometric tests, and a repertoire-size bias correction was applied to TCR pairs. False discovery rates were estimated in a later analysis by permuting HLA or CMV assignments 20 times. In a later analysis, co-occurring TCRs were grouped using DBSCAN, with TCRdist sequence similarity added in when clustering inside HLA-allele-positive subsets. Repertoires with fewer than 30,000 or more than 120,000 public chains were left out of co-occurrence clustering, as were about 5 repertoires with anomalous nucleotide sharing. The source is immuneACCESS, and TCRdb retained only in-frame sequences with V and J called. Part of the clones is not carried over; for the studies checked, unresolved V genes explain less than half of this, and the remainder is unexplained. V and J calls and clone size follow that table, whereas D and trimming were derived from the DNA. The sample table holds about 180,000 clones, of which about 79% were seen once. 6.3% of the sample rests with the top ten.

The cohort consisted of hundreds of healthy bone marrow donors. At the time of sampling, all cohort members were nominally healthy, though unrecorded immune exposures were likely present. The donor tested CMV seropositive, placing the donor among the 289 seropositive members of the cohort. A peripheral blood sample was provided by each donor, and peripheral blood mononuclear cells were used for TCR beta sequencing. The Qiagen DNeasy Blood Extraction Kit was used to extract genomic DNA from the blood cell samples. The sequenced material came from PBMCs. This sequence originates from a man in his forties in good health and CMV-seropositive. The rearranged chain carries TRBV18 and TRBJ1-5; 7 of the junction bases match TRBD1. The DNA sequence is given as TGTGCCAGCTCCACAGGGGATCCTAGCAATCAGCCCCAGCATTTT. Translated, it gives CASSTGDPSNQPQHF.